This passage covers 22 T cell receptor beta chains from one sample sequenced in a study of blood T cell repertoires in COVID-19. Using immunoSEQ multiplex PCR, the repertoire was profiled, and TCRdb retains in-frame clones only, with some absent. The table records some 150,000 clones, 80% of them present only once. Sequenced material: peripheral blood. Receptors were obtained from a man between 60 and 75 years old with active or convalescent COVID-19.

V gene TRBV11-3 combines with J gene TRBJ2-2; D unresolved. The CDR3 length is 14 residues. Germline V gene lookup returns CDR1 SGHNT and CDR2 YENEEA. V was pared by 4 bases and J by 4 bases, with 10 bases between. The DNA of the CDR3 is TGTGCCAGCAGCTCCGAGAGGAGCACCGGGGAGCTGTTTTTT. This sequence encodes CASSSERSTGELFF.

The CDR3: CATSVLTDANYGYTF. The CDR3 nucleotides read TGTGCCACCAGCGTATTGACAGATGCTAACTATGGCTACACCTTC. This chain uses TRBV15 with TRBJ1-2; TRBD1 is a possible D gene (5 bases). V was shortened by 5 bases and J by 0 bases, with 13 bases between the two germline ends. Germline V gives CDR1 LNHNV, CDR2 YYDKDF (reference sequence). The CDR3 runs 15 residues. The complete variable domain, with remaining parts taken from reference TRBV15 and TRBJ1-2, reads DAMVIQNPRYQVTQFGKPVTLSCSQTLNHNVMYWYQQKSSQAPKLLFHYYDKDFNNEADTPDNFQSRRPNTSFCFLDIRSPGLGDTAMYLCATSVLTDANYGYTFGSGTRLTVV.

J is TRBJ2-1 and V is TRBV11-2; D gene uncertain. Trimming took 3 bases from V and 3 from J, leaving 6 bases between them. The V gene's germline CDR1 is SGHAT and CDR2 FQNNGV. The CDR3 runs 13 residues. In nucleotides, the CDR3 is TGTGCCAGCAGCTTGTATATCTACAATGAGCAGTTCTTC. It is translated as CASSLYIYNEQFF. The full variable domain, with the rest looked up from reference TRBV11-2 and TRBJ2-1, is EAGVAQSPRYKIIEKRQSVAFWCNPISGHATLYWYQQILGQGPKLLIQFQNNGVVDDSQLPKDRFSAERLKGVDSTLKIQPAKLEDSAVYLCASSLYIYNEQFFGPGTRLTVL.

The V gene is TRBV7-3, the J gene TRBJ1-5; the D is unclear. CDR1 and CDR2 from the germline V gene are SGHTA and FQGTGA. Trimming cost V 5 bases and J 6 bases, with 11 bases left between them. The CDR3 contains 13 residues. The CDR3: CASSPGLSQPQHF. The CDR3 DNA reads TGTGCCAGCAGCCCAGGATTAAGTCAGCCCCAGCATTTT. The full variable domain, completed using reference TRBV7-3 and TRBJ1-5, is GAGVSQTPSNKVTEKGKYVELRCDPISGHTALYWYRQSLGQGPEFLIYFQGTGAADDSGLPNDRFFAVRPEGSVSTLKIQRTERGDSAVYLCASSPGLSQPQHFGDGTRLSIL.

The chain uses TRBV4-3 and TRBJ2-1; weak D call: TRBD1 (5 bases). The germline gives CDR1 LGHNA, CDR2 YSLEER. The CDR3 is made up of 13 amino acids. V was pared by 0 bases and J by 8 bases, with 8 bases between. The CDR3 DNA sequence: TGCGCCAGCAGCCAAGATAGGACATATGAGCAGTTCTTC. Translating it yields CASSQDRTYEQFF.

The chain combines TRBV5-1 with TRBJ1-4; possible D gene TRBD1, 6 bases. The V end lost 3 bases, the J end lost 8 bases, and 23 bases lay between the germline ends. The CDR3 sequence is 17 residues long. Per germline, CDR1 SGHRS and CDR2 YFSETQ. The CDR3 region is CASSWGGDYTGPEKLFF. As DNA, the CDR3 is TGCGCCAGCAGCTGGGGGGGCGACTACACAGGTCCCGAAAAACTGTTTTTT.

This clone has only one observation. The chain carries TRBV9 and TRBJ2-7; TRBD2 agrees at 7 bases. The length of the CDR3 is 14 residues. The trim removed 0 bases at V and 3 bases at J, leaving 3 bases unmatched. CDR1 is SGDLS, CDR2 YYNGEE, per germline. For the CDR3, the DNA is TGTGCCAGCAGCGTAGGGGGAGGGAACTACGAGCAGTACTTC. Protein sequence: CASSVGGGNYEQYF.

The chain combines TRBV28 with TRBJ1-2; TRBD1 matches at 7 bases. Looked up from germline, CDR1 is MDHEN and CDR2 is SYDVKM. V dropped 6 bases and J dropped 4; count of bases not matched to a gene: 8. The CDR3 totals 14 residues. The CDR3 loop reads CASRPGQDLYGYTF. CDR3 in DNA: TGTGCCAGCAGGCCAGGACAGGACCTCTATGGCTACACCTTC.

This chain links TRBV28 with TRBJ2-3; 9 nucleotides agree with TRBD2. The CDR3 has 17 amino acids. V lost 6 bases, J lost 3 bases, and 13 bases stayed unmatched. Germline assignment: CDR1 MDHEN and CDR2 SYDVKM. DNA for the CDR3: TGTGCCAGCAGCCCATTTATTTTAGCGGGGGCTACAGATACGCAGTATTTT. Protein: CASSPFILAGATDTQYF.

This rearrangement joins TRBV9 to TRBJ2-2; TRBD2 matches 11 bases. V trimming: 4 bases; J trimming: 5 bases; junction bases outside the gene matches: 7. The CDR3 has 16 amino acids. CDR1 and CDR2 from the germline V gene are SGDLS and YYNGEE. CDR3 DNA: TGTGCCAGCAGCCCTCGACTAGCGGGAATAACCGGGGAGCTGTTTTTT. Translation: CASSPRLAGITGELFF.

This chain joins TRBV7-2 and TRBJ1-1; no reliable D call. The CDR3 sequence is 15 residues long. Looked up from germline, CDR1 is SGHTA and CDR2 is FQGNSA. The V end was cut by 5 bases, the J end by 1 base, with 14 bases between. The CDR3 loop is CASSVGFSGNTEAFF. For the CDR3, the DNA is TGTGCCAGCAGCGTAGGGTTCTCCGGGAACACTGAAGCTTTCTTT.

V is TRBV4-2 and J is TRBJ1-2; TRBD1 aligns across 9 bases. The length of the CDR3 is 15 residues. The V gene end was trimmed by 3 bases and the J gene end by 2 bases; junction bases not matched to a gene: 4. Germline CDR1 reads LGHNA; CDR2 reads YNFKEQ. In nucleotides, the CDR3 is TGTGCCAGCAGCCAGGGACAGGGTATCAACTATGGCTACACCTTC. The encoded protein is CASSQGQGINYGYTF.

V is TRBV19 and J is TRBJ1-6; possibly TRBD1 for D (6 bases). Germline V CDR1 and CDR2: LNHDA, SQIVND (reference sequence). This CDR3 spans 16 amino acids. V was clipped by 6 bases and J by 4 bases, with 16 bases between them. CDR3 sequence (DNA): TGTGCCAGTAGGACCAGGGGCGTTTCGTATAATTCACCCCTCCACTTT. This encodes CASRTRGVSYNSPLHF.

In its sample, this clone was seen once. The chain has TRBV14 and TRBJ2-3, with D unresolved. The CDR3 consists of 14 residues. The germline V and J ends were trimmed by 4 bases and 3 bases, with 11 bases remaining between them. Germline V gives CDR1 SGHDN, CDR2 FVKESK. CDR3 residues: CASSRVETTDTQYF. In DNA, the CDR3 is TGTGCCAGCAGCCGGGTAGAGACTACAGATACGCAGTATTTT.

V and J are TRBV4-3 and TRBJ2-7; the match to TRBD2 covers 9 bases. The CDR3 has 14 amino acids. The germline gives CDR1 LGHNA, CDR2 YSLEER. After removal of 2 bases from V and 6 bases from J, the junction contained 5 bases not matched to a gene. The CDR3 protein is CASSQLAGIGEQYF. CDR3 nucleotides: TGCGCCAGCAGCCAACTAGCGGGGATCGGCGAGCAGTACTTC.

The chain has TRBV7-2 and TRBJ1-1; TRBD1 is a possible D gene (5 bases). CDR3 length: 14 residues. Germline V gives CDR1 SGHTA, CDR2 FQGNSA. V was clipped by 2 bases and J by 1 base, with 8 bases between them. CDR3 DNA: TGTGCCAGCAGCTTACGTAGGGGGAACACTGAAGCTTTCTTT. Translation: CASSLRRGNTEAFF.

The rearrangement uses TRBV7-8 and TRBJ1-1, with 7 bases matching TRBD1. V was pared by 6 bases and J by 0 bases, with 4 bases of the junction left unmatched. Germline CDR1 SGHVS, CDR2 FQNEAQ. The CDR3 is 14 residues long. In DNA form, the CDR3 reads TGTGCCAGCAGACGGGACAGCATGAACACTGAAGCTTTCTTT. Its translation: CASRRDSMNTEAFF. Based on the CDR3 plus reference TRBV7-8 and TRBJ1-1, the full variable domain is GAGVSQSPRYKVAKRGQDVALRCDPISGHVSLFWYQQALGQGPEFLTYFQNEAQLDKSGLPSDRFFAERPEGSVSTLKIQRTQQEDSAVYLCASRRDSMNTEAFFGQGTRLTVV.

This clone is a singleton in its sample. The chain combines TRBV7-2 with TRBJ2-1, with a possible D match to TRBD2 (5 bases). The CDR3 sequence is 12 residues long. The V end was cut by 5 bases, the J end by 7 bases, with 9 bases between. Germline assignment: CDR1 SGHTA and CDR2 FQGNSA. This CDR3 is CASSRSANEQFF. The DNA for the CDR3 is TGTGCCAGCAGCCGTAGCGCGAATGAGCAGTTCTTC.

This chain uses TRBV5-1 with TRBJ1-6; D possibly corresponds to TRBD1 (6 bases). The V gene lost 2 bases and the J gene lost 5 bases, with 8 bases spanning the gap. Per germline, CDR1 SGHRS and CDR2 YFSETQ. This CDR3 contains 14 residues. CDR3 coding DNA: TGCGCCAGCAGCTTAAAGGGGGATAATTCACCCCTCCACTTT. Amino acid sequence: CASSLKGDNSPLHF.

This clone was counted between two and nine times. CDR3 sequence: CASSLGGTAKNIQYF. The CDR3 nucleotides are TGTGCCAGCAGTTTAGGAGGTACGGCCAAAAACATTCAGTACTTC. The V call is TRBV28, the J call TRBJ2-4; weak D call: TRBD2 (5 bases). Deletions cut 2 bases from V and 1 base from J, with 9 bases between. This CDR3 region has 15 residues. From germline, CDR1 is MDHEN and CDR2 SYDVKM.

The chain joins TRBV5-1 to TRBJ2-1, with 11 bases matching TRBD2. Germline V gene data show CDR1 as SGHRS and CDR2 as YFSETQ. This CDR3 has 15 amino acids. Losses at the gene ends were 3 bases for V and 8 bases for J; bases not matched to a gene: 7. The CDR3 nucleotides are TGCGCCAGCAGCTCCTCTAGCGGGGGGCCCGATGAGCAGTTCTTC. This encodes CASSSSSGGPDEQFF.

This chain uses TRBV5-4 with TRBJ2-2, with 16 bases identical to TRBD2. Germline CDR1 SGHNT, CDR2 YYREEE (reference sequence). J gave up 7 bases and V 4 bases, and 4 bases lay outside the gene matches. This CDR3 is built from 16 residues. The CDR3 loop reads CASSPGTSGRDGELFF. The CDR3 DNA sequence: TGTGCCAGCAGCCCCGGGACTAGCGGGAGGGACGGGGAGCTGTTTTTT.